The clone carrying this T cell receptor (beta chain) was seen only once. The sample holds other DNA sequences that translate to the same CDR3. Method: immunoSEQ multiplex PCR; TCRdb's copy keeps in-frame clones and lacks some. Of 100,000 to 120,000 clones in the sample, 87% were seen once. Per the germline V gene, CDR1 is LGHDT and CDR2 is YNNKEL (reference sequence). The CDR3 has 12 amino acids. The V gene lost 2 bases and the J gene lost 2 bases, with 4 bases spanning the gap. This entry belongs to a study of blood T cell repertoires in COVID-19. The V gene is TRBV3-1 (or the pseudogene TRBV3-2), the J gene TRBJ2-7; no clear D. The TCR comes from a human donor in a cohort sampled during active COVID-19. Material: peripheral blood. The CDR3 DNA sequence: TGTGCCAGCAGCCAACTCCCCTACGAGCAGTACTTC. Its protein product is CASSQLPYEQYF.